These T cell receptor beta chains were read from a single sample in a study of blood T cell repertoires in COVID-19. This table comes from immunoSEQ multiplex PCR, and its TCRdb copy is limited to in-frame clones, with some not included. The sample records just over 15,000 clones, roughly 80% being singletons. The sequenced sample was peripheral blood. These receptors originate from an elderly man with active or convalescent COVID-19. The CDR3 runs from the conserved cysteine through the conserved F or W. Fields, in order: CDR3 protein, CDR3 DNA, clone size, J gene, D gene, V gene. A D gene is named only where the DNA matches it firmly. Where a row states a size, it is once, few, many or the class of an expanded clone; other rows omit it.

CDR3: CASSAGQGGTEAFF
DNA: TGCGCCAGCAGTGCTGGACAGGGGGGCACTGAAGCTTTCTTT
size: .
J: TRBJ1-1
D: TRBD1
V: TRBV10-1

CDR3: CASSIAGQRNTEAFF
DNA: TGTGCCAGTAGTATCGCCGGACAGAGGAACACTGAAGCTTTCTTT
size: .
J: TRBJ1-1
D: .
V: TRBV19

CDR3: CATSDLVFGGTETQYF
DNA: TGTGCCACCAGTGACCTCGTATTTGGGGGGACAGAGACCCAGTACTTC
size: .
J: TRBJ2-5
D: .
V: TRBV24-1

CDR3: CASRDGGFSTDTQYF
DNA: TGCGCCAGCAGAGACGGGGGGTTCAGCACAGATACGCAGTATTTT
size: .
J: TRBJ2-3
D: TRBD2
V: TRBV5-1

CDR3: CASSHGLAVQWEQFF
DNA: TGTGCCAGCAGCCACGGACTAGCGGTACAATGGGAGCAGTTCTTC
size: .
J: TRBJ2-1
D: TRBD2
V: TRBV6-2/TRBV6-3

CDR3: CASSYSQVDGYTF
DNA: TGTGCCAGCAGTTATTCACAGGTGGATGGCTACACCTTC
size: few
J: TRBJ1-2
D: .
V: TRBV12-3/TRBV12-4

CDR3: CASSAGGAGGTDTQYF
DNA: TGTGCCAGCAGCGCCGGAGGGGCGGGGGGCACAGATACGCAGTATTTT
size: .
J: TRBJ2-3
D: TRBD2
V: TRBV5-4

CDR3: CASSLTGGANTGELFF
DNA: TGCGCCAGCAGCCTCACGGGGGGGGCGAACACCGGGGAGCTGTTTTTT
size: few
J: TRBJ2-2
D: TRBD2
V: TRBV5-1

CDR3: CASSSSLSRTEAFF
DNA: TGTGCCAGCTCATCCTCCCTGTCGCGCACTGAAGCTTTCTTT
size: .
J: TRBJ1-1
D: .
V: TRBV18

CDR3: CASSPRQGSTYNSPLHF
DNA: TGTGCCAGCTCACCTCGCCAGGGGAGTACCTATAATTCACCCCTCCACTTT
size: .
J: TRBJ1-6
D: .
V: TRBV18

CDR3: CAISEGLLNQPQHF
DNA: TGTGCCATCAGTGAAGGACTACTCAATCAGCCCCAGCATTTT
size: .
J: TRBJ1-5
D: .
V: TRBV10-3

CDR3: CASSPGGGSTYEQYF
DNA: TGTGCCAGCAGCCCCGGCGGAGGGAGTACCTACGAGCAGTACTTC
size: .
J: TRBJ2-7
D: .
V: TRBV5-4

CDR3: CASTQKRFRGQGLTGELFF
DNA: TGCGCCAGCACGCAAAAGCGGTTTCGGGGACAGGGTTTGACCGGGGAGCTGTTTTTT
size: once
J: TRBJ2-2
D: TRBD1
V: TRBV23-1

CDR3: CASSSGTGSYNEQFF
DNA: TGCGCCAGCAGCTCCGGGACAGGGTCCTACAATGAGCAGTTCTTC
size: .
J: TRBJ2-1
D: TRBD1
V: TRBV5-1

CDR3: CASSLELAGGRETQYF
DNA: TGTGCCAGCAGCTTGGAACTAGCGGGGGGTCGCGAGACCCAGTACTTC
size: .
J: TRBJ2-5
D: TRBD2
V: TRBV5-5

CDR3: CASSYSSPGTGIERGSTDTQYF
DNA: TGTGCCAGCAGTTACTCGAGTCCCGGGACGGGGATTGAGCGGGGTAGCACAGATACGCAGTATTTT
size: once
J: TRBJ2-3
D: TRBD2
V: TRBV6-7

CDR3: CASSPGETNTGELFF
DNA: TGTGCCAGCAGCCCCGGGGAGACGAACACCGGGGAGCTGTTTTTT
size: .
J: TRBJ2-2
D: .
V: TRBV7-3

CDR3: CASRKAGESNQPQHF
DNA: TGTGCCAGCAGGAAGGCAGGGGAAAGCAATCAGCCCCAGCATTTT
size: .
J: TRBJ1-5
D: .
V: TRBV6-5

CDR3: CSAVSGTSEGGGNPNEQFF
DNA: TGCAGCGCAGTCAGCGGGACTAGCGAGGGAGGGGGAAATCCCAATGAGCAGTTCTTC
size: few
J: TRBJ2-1
D: TRBD2
V: TRBV29-1

CDR3: CASSVVTRSDRGLTDTQYF
DNA: TGTGCCAGCAGCGTAGTTACTCGAAGCGACAGGGGGCTCACAGATACGCAGTATTTT
size: .
J: TRBJ2-3
D: TRBD1
V: TRBV9

CDR3: CASRGQGSGNTIYF
DNA: TGTGCCAGCAGAGGACAGGGCTCTGGAAACACCATATATTTT
size: .
J: TRBJ1-3
D: TRBD1
V: TRBV27

CDR3: CASSLGTGGPGELFF
DNA: TGTGCCAGCAGCTTGGGGACGGGGGGGCCCGGGGAGCTGTTTTTT
size: .
J: TRBJ2-2
D: TRBD2
V: TRBV5-4

CDR3: CASSQAPGGEKLFF
DNA: TGTGCCAGCAGCCAAGCCCCCGGGGGTGAAAAACTGTTTTTT
size: .
J: TRBJ1-4
D: .
V: TRBV3-1/TRBV3-2

CDR3: CASRVTGYTEAFF
DNA: TGTGCCAGCAGAGTAACAGGGTACACTGAAGCTTTCTTT
size: .
J: TRBJ1-1
D: .
V: TRBV12-3/TRBV12-4

CDR3: CASSPSSGGGEQYF
DNA: TGTGCCAGCAGTCCGTCTAGCGGGGGTGGCGAGCAGTACTTC
size: .
J: TRBJ2-7
D: TRBD2
V: TRBV2

CDR3: CASSGSGQHTDTQYF
DNA: TGTGCCAGCAGCGGATCCGGACAGCACACAGATACGCAGTATTTT
size: .
J: TRBJ2-3
D: .
V: TRBV9

CDR3: CASSVSRDRNTEAFF
DNA: TGTGCCAGCAGTGTAAGCCGGGACAGGAACACTGAAGCTTTCTTT
size: .
J: TRBJ1-1
D: TRBD1
V: TRBV7-3

CDR3: CASTEIISGGGEQFF
DNA: TGTGCCAGCACCGAGATAATTAGCGGGGGCGGTGAGCAGTTCTTC
size: .
J: TRBJ2-1
D: TRBD2
V: TRBV6-5

CDR3: CASKGQSTDTQYF
DNA: TGTGCCAGCAAGGGACAAAGCACAGATACGCAGTATTTT
size: .
J: TRBJ2-3
D: .
V: TRBV9

CDR3: CASTRTGSYGYTF
DNA: TGCGCCAGCACCCGGACAGGGAGCTATGGCTACACCTTC
size: few
J: TRBJ1-2
D: TRBD1
V: TRBV5-1

CDR3: CASSSDTYEQYF
DNA: TGTGCCAGCAGTTCCGACACATACGAGCAGTACTTC
size: few
J: TRBJ2-7
D: .
V: TRBV2

CDR3: CASSWGQENSPLHF
DNA: TGTGCCAGCAGCTGGGGACAGGAAAATTCACCCCTCCACTTT
size: .
J: TRBJ1-6
D: TRBD1
V: TRBV11-2

CDR3: CASSQAPGQKSSYEQYF
DNA: TGTGCCAGCAGCCAAGCTCCAGGACAGAAGAGCTCCTACGAGCAGTACTTC
size: .
J: TRBJ2-7
D: .
V: TRBV3-1/TRBV3-2

CDR3: CASSVAGGLNTEAFF
DNA: TGTGCCAGCAGCGTAGCGGGGGGGCTGAACACTGAAGCTTTCTTT
size: .
J: TRBJ1-1
D: .
V: TRBV9

CDR3: CASSDSRTDPNTEAFF
DNA: TGTGCCAGCAGTGACTCGAGAACAGACCCGAACACTGAAGCTTTCTTT
size: .
J: TRBJ1-1
D: .
V: TRBV6-4

CDR3: CASSQGDRWLSTGELFF
DNA: TGTGCCAGCAGCCAAGGGGACAGGTGGCTGTCCACCGGGGAGCTGTTTTTT
size: few
J: TRBJ2-2
D: TRBD1
V: TRBV3-1/TRBV3-2

CDR3: CSASWGQNTDTQYF
DNA: TGCAGTGCTAGTTGGGGACAGAACACAGATACGCAGTATTTT
size: .
J: TRBJ2-3
D: TRBD1
V: TRBV20-1

CDR3: CATSDWTGDTQYF
DNA: TGTGCCACCAGTGATTGGACAGGGGATACGCAGTATTTT
size: .
J: TRBJ2-3
D: TRBD1
V: TRBV24-1

CDR3: CATSRGAFQETQYF
DNA: TGTGCCACCAGCAGAGGGGCATTCCAAGAGACCCAGTACTTC
size: .
J: TRBJ2-5
D: .
V: TRBV15

CDR3: CASSQRQSNQPQHF
DNA: TGTGCCAGCAGCCAACGACAGTCCAATCAGCCCCAGCATTTT
size: .
J: TRBJ1-5
D: .
V: TRBV3-1/TRBV3-2

CDR3: CASSLLAGPNEQFF
DNA: TGTGCCAGTAGTTTGCTAGCGGGACCCAATGAGCAGTTCTTC
size: .
J: TRBJ2-1
D: TRBD2
V: TRBV19

CDR3: CASSYGAGASNYGYTF
DNA: TGTGCCAGCAGTTACGGAGCAGGGGCATCCAACTATGGCTACACCTTC
size: .
J: TRBJ1-2
D: .
V: TRBV6-6

CDR3: CAISDRTVYQETQYF
DNA: TGTGCCATCAGTGACCGGACAGTGTACCAAGAGACCCAGTACTTC
size: .
J: TRBJ2-5
D: .
V: TRBV10-3

CDR3: CATCSGFGTDTQYF
DNA: TGCGCCACCTGTTCGGGTTTTGGGACAGATACGCAGTATTTT
size: few
J: TRBJ2-3
D: .
V: TRBV5-1

CDR3: CASSSADTQYF
DNA: TGTGCCAGCAGCTCGGCAGATACGCAGTATTTT
size: few
J: TRBJ2-3
D: .
V: TRBV11-2

CDR3: CASSLGQGLNEQYF
DNA: TGCGCCAGCAGCTTGGGGCAGGGTTTAAACGAGCAGTACTTC
size: .
J: TRBJ2-7
D: .
V: TRBV5-1

CDR3: CASSYSSRVYGYTF
DNA: TGTGCCAGCAGTTACTCGAGCCGGGTCTATGGCTACACCTTC
size: .
J: TRBJ1-2
D: .
V: TRBV6-5

CDR3: CASSTANQETQYF
DNA: TGCGCCAGCAGCACAGCCAACCAAGAGACCCAGTACTTC
size: .
J: TRBJ2-5
D: .
V: TRBV4-3

CDR3: CAWSSGQGNSPLHF
DNA: TGTGCCTGGAGTAGCGGACAGGGTAATTCACCCCTCCACTTT
size: .
J: TRBJ1-6
D: TRBD1
V: TRBV30

CDR3: CASSRMNTEAFF
DNA: TGTGCCAGTAGTCGTATGAACACTGAAGCTTTCTTT
size: few
J: TRBJ1-1
D: .
V: TRBV19

CDR3: CASKARYGVDGELFF
DNA: TGTGCCAGCAAAGCCCGCTACGGGGTTGACGGGGAGCTGTTTTTT
size: .
J: TRBJ2-2
D: .
V: TRBV2

CDR3: CASSPLGGRGGLEQFF
DNA: TGTGCCAGCTCACCACTCGGAGGTCGGGGGGGCTTAGAGCAGTTCTTC
size: .
J: TRBJ2-1
D: TRBD2
V: TRBV18

CDR3: CASSSYTDTQYF
DNA: TGTGCCAGCAGTTCTTACACAGATACGCAGTATTTT
size: few
J: TRBJ2-3
D: .
V: TRBV6-6

CDR3: CASSLGLASTDTQYF
DNA: TGCGCCAGCAGCTTGGGACTAGCGAGCACAGATACGCAGTATTTT
size: .
J: TRBJ2-3
D: TRBD2
V: TRBV5-1

CDR3: CASSPRGGEQYF
DNA: TGTGCCAGCAGCCCTAGGGGGGGCGAGCAGTACTTC
size: once
J: TRBJ2-7
D: .
V: TRBV7-2

CDR3: CASSPQGNYEQYF
DNA: TGCGCCAGCAGTCCCCAGGGTAACTACGAGCAGTACTTC
size: once
J: TRBJ2-7
D: .
V: TRBV23-1

CDR3: CSVRGHGAYEQYF
DNA: TGCAGCGTCAGGGGGCACGGGGCCTACGAGCAGTACTTC
size: .
J: TRBJ2-7
D: TRBD1
V: TRBV29-1

CDR3: CASSYQGLQGAEAFF
DNA: TGTGCCAGCAGTTACCAAGGACTACAGGGGGCTGAAGCTTTCTTT
size: .
J: TRBJ1-1
D: TRBD1
V: TRBV6-2/TRBV6-3

CDR3: CASSWLDREDEQYF
DNA: TGTGCCAGCAGTTGGCTGGACAGGGAGGACGAGCAGTACTTC
size: .
J: TRBJ2-7
D: TRBD1
V: TRBV6-5

CDR3: CASSGTGGGNTIYF
DNA: TGTGCCAGCAGTGGTACCGGCGGGGGAAACACCATATATTTT
size: .
J: TRBJ1-3
D: .
V: TRBV2